The clone carrying this T cell receptor beta chain was recorded at least ten times. What it recognizes is unknown. The sample is drawn from a study of T cells after yellow fever vaccination. Via MiXCR, TCRdb re-called the 5' RACE reads, giving one row per CDR3 protein. This repertoire shows some 390,000 distinct CDR3 sequences, 6.2% found once; its top ten account for 15%. General observations from the study: Some clonotypes were seen in both the CD4 and the CD8 compartments. These made up a small share and likely arose from convergent recombination.

This TCR came from a man aged 25-40 years who received the YFV17D yellow fever vaccine. Sequencing was performed on PBMCs, taken 5 days after the yellow fever booster vaccination.

The CDR3 here is CASSEGGTTGDYGYTF. The CDR3 DNA follows: TGTGCCAGCAGCGAGGGAGGGACAACAGGGGACTATGGCTACACCTTC. The chain recombines TRBV9 with TRBJ1-2; TRBD1 matches 7 bases. This CDR3 region has 16 residues. Germline V CDR1 and CDR2: SGDLS, YYNGEE. Trimming at V came to 3 bases and at J to 3 bases, leaving 11 bases not matched to a gene.